The rows below give T cell receptor beta chains drawn from one sample of a study of breast tumors, draining lymph nodes, adjacent tissues. TCRdb fed the multiplex PCR reads into MiXCR, producing one record per CDR3 protein. The data contain under 150,000 distinct CDR3 sequences, 20% of them singletons. The sequenced sample consisted of axillary lymph node tissue. Every receptor here comes from a female donor with breast cancer. Some clones in this sample may be carry-over from other donors' samples. Both conserved end residues are part of each CDR3. Fields, in order: clone size, J gene, V gene, D gene, CDR3 DNA, CDR3 protein. The D gene is left open where the match is weak. Clone size is not always given. Where it is, it says once, few, many or a class for expanded clones.

abundance: many; j_gene: TRBJ2-5; v_gene: TRBV7-9; d_gene: .; CDR3nt: TGTGCCAGCAGCTTATCCAGGTCGGAGACCCAGTACTTC; CDR3aa: CASSLSRSETQYF
abundance: many; j_gene: TRBJ2-1; v_gene: TRBV20-1; d_gene: .; CDR3nt: TGCAGTGCTAGAGACCCAATGGGGAAACTCTACAATGAGCAGTTCTTC; CDR3aa: CSARDPMGKLYNEQFF
abundance: many; j_gene: TRBJ1-2; v_gene: TRBV20-1; d_gene: TRBD1; CDR3nt: TGCAGTGCCGTGAGACAGGGGACCTATGGCTACACCTTC; CDR3aa: CSAVRQGTYGYTF
abundance: many; j_gene: TRBJ1-3; v_gene: TRBV18; d_gene: .; CDR3nt: TGTGCCAGCTCACCAGGGTTCGGAAACACCATATATTTT; CDR3aa: CASSPGFGNTIYF
abundance: many; j_gene: TRBJ2-3; v_gene: TRBV24-1; d_gene: .; CDR3nt: TGTGCCACCAGTGATTTGGTAGCCGGAGACACAGATACGCAGTATTTT; CDR3aa: CATSDLVAGDTDTQYF
abundance: many; j_gene: TRBJ2-1; v_gene: TRBV20-1; d_gene: .; CDR3nt: TGCAGTGCTAGAGATGTGGGACGTTCCTTCGGGGATGAGCAGTTCTTC; CDR3aa: CSARDVGRSFGDEQFF
abundance: many; j_gene: TRBJ1-4; v_gene: TRBV20-1; d_gene: .; CDR3nt: TGCAGTGCTAGAGCTGACGCCGCAACTAATGAAAAACTGTTTTTT; CDR3aa: CSARADAATNEKLFF
abundance: many; j_gene: TRBJ2-3; v_gene: TRBV7-3; d_gene: TRBD2; CDR3nt: TGTGCCAGCAGCTCGGGACTAGCGGGACTGGGAGATACGCAGTATTTT; CDR3aa: CASSSGLAGLGDTQYF
abundance: many; j_gene: TRBJ2-7; v_gene: TRBV10-3; d_gene: .; CDR3nt: TGTGCCATCTCGGGACAATCCAGATCCTACGAGCAGTACTTC; CDR3aa: CAISGQSRSYEQYF
abundance: many; j_gene: TRBJ1-6; v_gene: TRBV10-3; d_gene: TRBD1; CDR3nt: TGTGCCATCTCCGTGACAGGGATCGATTCACCCCTCCACTTT; CDR3aa: CAISVTGIDSPLHF
abundance: many; j_gene: TRBJ2-3; v_gene: TRBV10-3; d_gene: .; CDR3nt: TGTGCCATCAGCGGCACAGATACGCAGTATTTT; CDR3aa: CAISGTDTQYF
abundance: many; j_gene: TRBJ2-7; v_gene: TRBV3-1; d_gene: .; CDR3nt: TGTGCCAGCAGCCTCACCCCCCAGGCCGAGCAGTACTTC; CDR3aa: CASSLTPQAEQYF
abundance: many; j_gene: TRBJ1-5; v_gene: TRBV7-6; d_gene: .; CDR3nt: TGTGCCAGCAGCTTAGGTCCAGGTAATCAGCCCCAGCATTTT; CDR3aa: CASSLGPGNQPQHF
abundance: .; j_gene: TRBJ1-5; v_gene: TRBV6-5; d_gene: .; CDR3nt: TGTGCCAGCAGTTACCGGGGGGGTAGCAATCAGCCCCAGCATTTT; CDR3aa: CASSYRGGSNQPQHF
abundance: many; j_gene: TRBJ2-1; v_gene: TRBV10-1; d_gene: .; CDR3nt: TGCGCCAGCAGTGATATGGGAGTCCTCAATGAGCAGTTCTTC; CDR3aa: CASSDMGVLNEQFF
abundance: many; j_gene: TRBJ2-7; v_gene: TRBV27; d_gene: TRBD1; CDR3nt: TGTGCCAGCAGGGACAGGTTGGCCGAGCAGTACTTC; CDR3aa: CASRDRLAEQYF
abundance: many; j_gene: TRBJ1-3; v_gene: TRBV5-4; d_gene: .; CDR3nt: TGTGCCAGCAGCTACCGACATGATGGAAACACCATATATTTT; CDR3aa: CASSYRHDGNTIYF
abundance: many; j_gene: TRBJ2-1; v_gene: TRBV5-1; d_gene: TRBD1; CDR3nt: TGCGCCAGCAGCTTGGACTCTGGACAGGGCAATGAGCAGTTCTTC; CDR3aa: CASSLDSGQGNEQFF
abundance: many; j_gene: TRBJ2-5; v_gene: TRBV24-1; d_gene: TRBD2; CDR3nt: TGTGCCACCAGTGATTCGTTCCGGGGGGGCCCAGAGACCCAGTACTTC; CDR3aa: CATSDSFRGGPETQYF
abundance: many; j_gene: TRBJ1-2; v_gene: TRBV29-1; d_gene: .; CDR3nt: TGCAGCGTTGACACGGGGGTGCAAGGCTACACCTTC; CDR3aa: CSVDTGVQGYTF
abundance: many; j_gene: TRBJ1-2; v_gene: TRBV19; d_gene: .; CDR3nt: TGTGCCAGTAGGAACGGGTTCTATGGCTACACCTTC; CDR3aa: CASRNGFYGYTF
abundance: few; j_gene: TRBJ1-2; v_gene: TRBV3-1; d_gene: TRBD1; CDR3nt: TGTGCCAGCAGCCAACCAGGGGGCCTTGGCTACACCTTC; CDR3aa: CASSQPGGLGYTF